What follows describes a single T cell receptor (beta chain). This clone was seen once. Its antigen is currently not known. No per-base quality is available; no much larger clone lies one base away. The immunoSEQ Assay, a bias-controlled multiplex PCR, was used to amplify TCRbeta CDR3 regions from genomic DNA. For the original study's pipeline: Nucleated cell counts per sample were estimated from amplification of reference gene primers within the assay. To quantify the absolute abundance of each unique TCRbeta CDR3 rearrangement, sequence reads were collapsed and filtered. Productive Simpson clonality was computed per sample as the square root of Simpson's diversity index over productive rearrangements. As stored in TCRdb, this immuneACCESS dataset retains in-frame rearrangements with V and J assigned. A fraction of the clones does not appear; measured against another copy, unresolved V genes explain less than half of the discrepancy, and the remainder lacks a known reason. V and J calls and clone size come straight from that table; D and trimming were deduced from the DNA. The sample profile shows around 310,000 clones; approximately 91% of them were found once. Together, the top ten hold 9.5% to 15% of the sample.

The collaborating institutions used their own protocols to collect whole blood in K2EDTA tubes. For TCRbeta analysis, collaborators shipped samples in one of three forms: frozen whole blood, isolated PBMCs, or DNA extracted from either of those sample types. This sample is drawn from a study of blood T cell repertoires in COVID-19 (dated by TCRdb to 2019 to 2021). Notes on the research overall: Samples from collaborators originated in the United States, Italy and Spain and spanned both the acute and convalescent phases of COVID-19. The prospective study material was composed of cDNA or gDNA derived from T cells, B-cell-depleted T cells, or PBMCs. Deeply sampled blood TCRbeta repertoires from subjects exposed to, actively infected with, or recovered from COVID-19 were included in the dataset. The repertoires were made available in a free public database intended to serve as a resource for research on the immune response to SARS-CoV-2. The samples were drawn from the first 160 participants of the ongoing ImmuneRACE study and from 1,254 subjects provided by 6 global collaborators. A de-identified subject ID, COVID-19 status, age in years and sex were almost always included in the sample metadata. HLA class I and class II types, where available, came from metadata supplied by the sample provider rather than from assay-based typing. The study at large found these results: The amount of clinical and demographic metadata varied by source and participant and was provided uncurated.

The CDR3 runs 14 residues from the cysteine to the phenylalanine. This entry keeps only the CDR3 DNA: 42 bases, framed from base 1. Ends trimmed: V by 4 bases, J by 8 bases; bases unmatched to a gene: 8. Via the germline V gene, CDR1 is SGHRS and CDR2 YFSETQ. The receptor was isolated from an older woman with acute or convalescent COVID-19. The sample taken for sequencing was peripheral blood. Rearrangement joined TRBV5-1 to TRBJ2-1, and 8 junction bases match TRBD1. The DNA sequence is TGCGCCAGCAGCGGACAGGGAAGATACGATGAGCAGTTCTTC. It encodes CASSGQGRYDEQFF.